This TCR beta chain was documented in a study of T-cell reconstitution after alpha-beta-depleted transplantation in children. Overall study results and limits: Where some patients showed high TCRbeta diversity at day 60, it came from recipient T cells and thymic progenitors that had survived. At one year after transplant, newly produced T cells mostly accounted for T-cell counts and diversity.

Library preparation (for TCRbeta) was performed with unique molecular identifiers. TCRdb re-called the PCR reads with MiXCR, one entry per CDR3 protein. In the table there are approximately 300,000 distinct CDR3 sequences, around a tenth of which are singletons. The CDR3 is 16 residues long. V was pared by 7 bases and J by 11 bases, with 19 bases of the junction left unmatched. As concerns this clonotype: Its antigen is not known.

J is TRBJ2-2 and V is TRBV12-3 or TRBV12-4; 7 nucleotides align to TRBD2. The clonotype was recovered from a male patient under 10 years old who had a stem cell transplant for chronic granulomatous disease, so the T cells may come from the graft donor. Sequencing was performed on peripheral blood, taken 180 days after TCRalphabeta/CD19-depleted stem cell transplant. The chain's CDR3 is CASTPVPLAGLSELFF. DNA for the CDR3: TGTGCCAGCACCCCTGTCCCTTTAGCGGGCCTAAGCGAGCTGTTTTTT.